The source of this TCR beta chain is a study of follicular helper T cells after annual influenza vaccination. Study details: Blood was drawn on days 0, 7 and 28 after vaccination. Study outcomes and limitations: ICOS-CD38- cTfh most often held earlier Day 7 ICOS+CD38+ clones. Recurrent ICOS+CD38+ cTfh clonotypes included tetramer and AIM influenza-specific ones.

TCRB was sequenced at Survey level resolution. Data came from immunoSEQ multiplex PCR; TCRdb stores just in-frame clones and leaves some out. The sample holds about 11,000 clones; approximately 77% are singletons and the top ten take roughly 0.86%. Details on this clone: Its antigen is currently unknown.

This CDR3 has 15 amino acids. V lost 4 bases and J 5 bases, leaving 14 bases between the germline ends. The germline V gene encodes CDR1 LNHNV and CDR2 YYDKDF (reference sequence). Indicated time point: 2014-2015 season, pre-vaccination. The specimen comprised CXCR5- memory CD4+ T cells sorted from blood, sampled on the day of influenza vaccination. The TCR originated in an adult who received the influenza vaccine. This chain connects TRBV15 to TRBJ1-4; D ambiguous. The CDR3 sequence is CATSTRTAKNEKLFF. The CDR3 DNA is TGTGCCACCAGCACCCGGACGGCGAAAAATGAAAAACTGTTTTTT.